The sequence of this TCR beta chain was determined in a study of blood T cells in healthy people across ages. Individuals who donated were healthy Caucasians from Russia aged roughly 6 to 100. This CDR3 is built from 17 residues. The junction had 3 bases not matched to a gene; V was cut back by 4 bases and J by 0 bases. CDR1 is MDHEN and CDR2 is SYDVKM in the germline V gene. A sample-barcoded 5' primer and a J-beta primer mix were used in a second PCR of about 7 to 12 cycles. MiXCR, run by TCRdb on the 5' RACE reads, gives a single entry per CDR3 protein. The table includes 700,000 to 900,000 distinct CDR3 sequences, under 30% detected once. Separately, the same data were catalogued under a study of T cells of mothers and their children.

Sequenced material: blood. The rearrangement joins TRBV28 to TRBJ2-1; 13 positions match TRBD2. The clonotype comes from a boy under 18 in good health. In DNA form, the CDR3 reads TGTGCCAGCAGTTCACTAGCGGGGGGGAGCTCCTACAATGAGCAGTTCTTC. It is translated as CASSSLAGGSSYNEQFF. Based on the CDR3 plus reference TRBV28 and TRBJ2-1, the full variable domain is DVKVTQSSRYLVKRTGEKVFLECVQDMDHENMFWYRQDPGLGLRLIYFSYDVKMKEKGDIPEGYSVSREKKERFSLILESASTNQTSMYLCASSSLAGGSSYNEQFFGPGTRLTVL.